This note documents a single TCR beta chain sequence. The J segment lost 3 bases and the V segment lost 4 bases, leaving 2 bases of the junction unmatched. The CDR3 loop spans 15 amino acids. Germline CDR1 LGHDT, CDR2 YNNKEL (reference sequence). Original analysis: Scientists estimated how many nucleated cells there were by amplifying reference gene primers. Sequencing was performed with immunoSEQ multiplex PCR; in TCRdb, only in-frame clones are kept and a portion is missing. V and J calls and clone size come straight from that table; D and trimming were deduced from the DNA. The repertoire includes roughly 260,000 clones, around nine tenths of them detected once, and approximately 2.6% sits in the top ten. The data stem from a study of blood T cell repertoires in COVID-19.

Sequenced material: PBMCs or T cells enriched from blood (not recorded which). V is TRBV3-1 (or the pseudogene TRBV3-2) and J is TRBJ2-2, with 10 bases lining up with TRBD2. The sequence was collected from a woman between 18 and 29 years old who had recovered from COVID-19. The CDR3 reads CASSLGLADTGELFF. CDR3 sequence (DNA): TGTGCCAGCAGCCTCGGACTAGCGGACACCGGGGAGCTGTTTTTT.